The sequence of this T cell receptor beta chain was determined in a study of PD-L1 blockade in urothelial cancer. TCRdb's table, derived via immunoSEQ multiplex PCR, lists solely in-frame clones and lacks some. The sample holds about 57,000 clones, just over 85% seen once. The source was PBMCs, collected around atezolizumab (anti-PD-L1) treatment. This sequence originates from a man in his fifties with urothelial cancer.

CDR3 nucleotides: TGCGCCAGCAGCCTAAAAAGTGGGACAGGGCGGGACACTGAAGCTTTCTTT. Protein sequence: CASSLKSGTGRDTEAFF. J is TRBJ1-1 and V is TRBV5-1; TRBD1 matches 9 bases. The CDR3 extends over 17 amino acids. Germline V gives CDR1 SGHRS, CDR2 YFSETQ. V was pared by 4 bases and J by 3 bases, with 13 bases of the junction left unmatched. The whole variable domain, remainder taken from reference TRBV5-1 and TRBJ1-1, is KAGVTQTPRYLIKTRGQQVTLSCSPISGHRSVSWYQQTPGQGLQFLFEYFSETQRNKGNFPGRFSGRQFSNSRSEMNVSTLELGDSALYLCASSLKSGTGRDTEAFFGQGTRLTVV.